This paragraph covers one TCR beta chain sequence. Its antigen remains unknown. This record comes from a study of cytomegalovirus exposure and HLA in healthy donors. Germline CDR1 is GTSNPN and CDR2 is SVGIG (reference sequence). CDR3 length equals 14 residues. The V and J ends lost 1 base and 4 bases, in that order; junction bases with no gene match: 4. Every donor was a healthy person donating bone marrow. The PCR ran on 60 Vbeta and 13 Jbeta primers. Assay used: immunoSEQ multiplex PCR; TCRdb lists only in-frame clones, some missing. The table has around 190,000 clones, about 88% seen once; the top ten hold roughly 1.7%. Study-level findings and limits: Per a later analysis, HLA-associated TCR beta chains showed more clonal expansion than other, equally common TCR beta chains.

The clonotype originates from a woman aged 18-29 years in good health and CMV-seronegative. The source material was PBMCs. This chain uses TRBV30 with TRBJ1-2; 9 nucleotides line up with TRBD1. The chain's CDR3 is CAWSETGGGYGYTF. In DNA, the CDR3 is TGTGCCTGGAGTGAGACAGGGGGTGGCTATGGCTACACCTTC.